The 27 T cell receptor beta chains listed next were all sequenced from one sample in a study of OX40 agonist ivuxolimab in advanced cancers. Library preparation was by the immunoSEQ multiplex PCR assay. The table comes from immuneACCESS by way of TCRdb, which keeps in-frame sequences with V and J called. Part of the clones is missing from these tables; in studies checked, under half for an unresolved V gene and the rest for unknown reasons. The sample yields 60,000 to 80,000 clones; 70% to 90% were counted once. Roughly 8.2% of the sample rests with the top ten. The specimen was CD4+ or CD8+ T cells sorted from blood, collected in a trial of the OX40 agonist ivuxolimab. The receptors stem from an adult with an advanced solid tumor such as melanoma, head and neck, liver or kidney cancer.

The chain joins TRBV27 to TRBJ2-1; D might be TRBD2 (5 bases). With 3 bases removed from V and 9 bases from J, the gap between germline ends came to 9 bases. Germline V CDR1 and CDR2: MNHEY, SMNVEV (reference sequence). This CDR3 has 12 amino acids. In nucleotides, the CDR3 is TGTGCCAGCAGTTTCGGGATGGGTGAGCAGTTCTTC. Its translation is CASSFGMGEQFF.

The V gene is TRBV10-3, the J gene TRBJ2-2, with D possibly being TRBD2 (5 bases). V lost 0 bases to trimming and J lost 2 bases, with 13 bases between them. The CDR3 covers 17 residues. The germline V gene has CDR1 ENHRY and CDR2 SYGVKD. CDR3 in DNA: TGTGCCATCAGTGAGTCCTTTCCGGGGTCTAACACCGGGGAGCTGTTTTTT. Residues: CAISESFPGSNTGELFF.

This clone was seen only a few times. V usage is TRBV5-4 and J usage is TRBJ1-2; 10 bases map to TRBD1. The germline CDR1 and CDR2 sequences are SGHNT and YYREEE (reference sequence). This CDR3 spans 15 amino acids. The V and J ends lost 2 bases and 3 bases, in that order; junction bases with no gene match: 4. CDR3 loop: CASSFRQGADYGYTF. The CDR3 DNA follows: TGTGCCAGCAGCTTCCGACAGGGGGCGGACTATGGCTACACCTTC.

The CDR3 is CASSSKTEGGSDTQYF. CDR3 nucleotide sequence: TGCGCCAGCAGCTCTAAGACAGAGGGAGGTTCAGATACGCAGTATTTT. V gene TRBV5-1 combines with J gene TRBJ2-3; weak D call: TRBD2 (6 bases). CDR3 length: 16 amino acids. The V gene lost 3 bases and the J gene lost 4 bases, with 18 bases spanning the gap. The germline V gene has CDR1 SGHRS and CDR2 YFSETQ.

The rearrangement uses TRBV5-1 and TRBJ1-2; TRBD1 matches 8 bases. V lost 0 bases to trimming and J lost 6 bases; unmatched junction nucleotides: 7. The CDR3 has 15 amino acids. Germline V lookup: CDR1 SGHRS, CDR2 YFSETQ. The CDR3 here is CASSLATGGPNGYTF. CDR3 nucleotide sequence: TGCGCCAGCAGCTTGGCCACAGGGGGGCCGAATGGCTACACCTTC.

The J gene is TRBJ2-7, the V gene TRBV6-6; unclear D gene. CDR3 length: 12 residues. CDR1 is MNHNY, CDR2 SVGAGI, per germline (reference sequence). V lost 8 bases and J lost 2, with 10 bases in between. CDR3 sequence reads: CASFEVPYEQYF. Written as DNA, the CDR3 is TGTGCCAGCTTTGAAGTTCCCTACGAGCAGTACTTC.

The sample holds a few counts of this clone. V usage is TRBV2 and J usage is TRBJ1-5; no firm D call. The length of the CDR3 is 13 residues. With 3 bases removed from V and 3 bases from J, the gap between germline ends came to 6 bases. Germline loops: CDR1 SNHLY, CDR2 FYNNEI. CDR3 protein: CASSDLTNQPQHF. DNA of the CDR3: TGTGCCAGCAGTGATCTAACCAATCAGCCCCAGCATTTT.

This chain uses TRBV22-1 with TRBJ1-2. TRBV22-1 is noted as a pseudogene. This CDR3 has 15 amino acids. The chain's CDR3 is CPGSTAARKTYGYTF. CDR3 DNA sequence: TGTCCTGGGAGCACTGCAGCGAGAAAGACCTATGGCTACACCTTC.

The chain employs TRBV5-1 and TRBJ2-5; 8 bases map to TRBD1. Germline-derived CDR1 and CDR2 are SGHRS and YFSETQ. The V and J ends lost 5 bases and 5 bases, in that order; junction bases with no gene match: 8. The CDR3 is 14 amino acids. The CDR3 is CASRGGQGSETQYF. The CDR3 region has the DNA TGCGCCAGCAGGGGAGGACAGGGTTCCGAGACCCAGTACTTC.

The V and J genes are TRBV28 and TRBJ1-1, with unresolved D. Trimming removed 6 bases from V and 0 bases from J, with 14 bases in between. This CDR3 has 15 residues. Per the germline V gene, CDR1 is MDHEN and CDR2 is SYDVKM. The CDR3: CASRGPFHLNTEAFF. Written as DNA, the CDR3 is TGTGCCAGCAGGGGTCCATTCCATTTGAACACTGAAGCTTTCTTT.

The V gene is TRBV5-4, the J gene TRBJ1-5, with D possibly matching TRBD1 (5 bases). The CDR3 loop spans 12 amino acids. Germline V CDR1 and CDR2: SGHNT, YYREEE (reference sequence). V was clipped by 2 bases and J by 7 bases, with 7 bases between them. The CDR3 DNA reads as TGTGCCAGCAGCTTCGGGGGGCAGCCCCAGCATTTT. Translation: CASSFGGQPQHF.

This clone was observed a single time. This sequence joins TRBV18 and TRBJ1-2; no clear D gene. Trimming pared 2 bases from V and 4 bases from J, leaving 2 bases between. Germline V lookup: CDR1 KGHSH, CDR2 LQKENI. The CDR3 totals 11 residues. CDR3 sequence (DNA): TGTGCCAGCTCACCATCCTATGGCTACACCTTC. This sequence encodes CASSPSYGYTF.

The chain recombines TRBV5-1 with TRBJ2-2, with D unclear. CDR1 is SGHRS, CDR2 YFSETQ, per germline. V was trimmed by 4 bases and J by 6 bases, leaving 10 bases between them. This CDR3 has 13 residues. This CDR3 reads CASSPSTAGELFF. The CDR3 DNA is TGCGCCAGCAGCCCCAGTACCGCCGGGGAGCTGTTTTTT.

The chain has TRBV6-5 and TRBJ2-1, with 9 bases identical to TRBD2. V shed 0 bases and J 10 bases; nucleotides not matched to a gene: 7. CDR1 is MNHEY, CDR2 SVGAGI, per germline. The CDR3 covers 15 residues. CDR3 coding DNA: TGTGCCAGCAGTTACTCGTCGCGGGGGGGGAGGGAGCAGTTCTTC. It translates to CASSYSSRGGREQFF.

The chain joins TRBV2 to TRBJ2-7; D gene unclear. The CDR3 extends over 15 amino acids. V lost 6 bases and J 2 bases, leaving 17 bases between the germline ends. Germline V gene data show CDR1 as SNHLY and CDR2 as FYNNEI. The CDR3 DNA is TGTGCCAGCAGCCCGCGTTTAGGACGGACCTACGAGCAGTACTTC. It translates to CASSPRLGRTYEQYF.

This clone was recorded once. The J gene is TRBJ1-2, the V gene TRBV6-5; TRBD1 agrees at 11 bases. The CDR3 runs 14 residues. The V and J ends lost 6 bases and 8 bases, in that order; junction bases with no gene match: 8. The V gene's germline CDR1 is MNHEY and CDR2 SVGAGI. The chain's CDR3 is CASRPPGTGGGYTF. DNA of the CDR3: TGTGCCAGCAGGCCCCCCGGGACAGGGGGAGGCTACACCTTC.

The rearrangement links TRBV7-2 to TRBJ2-1; D possibly uses TRBD1 or TRBD2 (5 bases each). Trimming left V 4 bases short and J 1 base short, with 11 bases between. The CDR3 contains 15 residues. The germline gives CDR1 SGHTA, CDR2 FQGNSA. The CDR3, as DNA: TGTGCCAGCAGCTCGGGGCGGACTTCCTACAATGAGCAGTTCTTC. Translated, it gives CASSSGRTSYNEQFF.

V is TRBV19 and J is TRBJ2-7, with D perhaps TRBD1 (5 bases). CDR1 is LNHDA and CDR2 is SQIVND in the germline V gene (reference sequence). This CDR3 comprises 14 residues. Deletions cut 9 bases from V and 7 bases from J, with 22 bases between. For the CDR3, the DNA is TGTGCCAGCCGGGTGACTCCGACAGTACGGGAGCAGTACTTC. Its translation: CASRVTPTVREQYF.

This chain connects TRBV11-2 to TRBJ2-4; possible D gene TRBD2, 5 bases. The CDR3 is 12 amino acids. The germline gives CDR1 SGHAT, CDR2 FQNNGV. Trimming pared 4 bases from V and 6 bases from J, leaving 7 bases between. The CDR3 sequence is CASSSTRNIQYF. The CDR3 DNA reads TGTGCCAGCAGCTCTACTAGAAACATTCAGTACTTC.

This sequence joins TRBV30 and TRBJ1-1; 8 nucleotides line up with TRBD1. The germline V gene encodes CDR1 GTSNPN and CDR2 SVGIG (reference sequence). This CDR3 comprises 14 residues. Trimming cost V 5 bases and J 1 base; bases outside gene matches: 6. The CDR3 here is CAWVEGQGNTEAFF. The CDR3 bases are TGTGCCTGGGTTGAAGGACAGGGGAACACTGAAGCTTTCTTT. Filled out from reference TRBV30 and TRBJ1-1, the complete variable domain reads SQTIHQWPATLVQPVGSPLSLECTVEGTSNPNLYWYRQAAGRGLQLLFYSVGIGQISSEVPQNLSASRPQDRQFILSSKKLLLSDSGFYLCAWVEGQGNTEAFFGQGTRLTVV.

CDR3 region: CASSEGGDSYGYTF. In nucleotides, the CDR3 is TGTGCCAGCAGTGAAGGGGGAGACAGCTATGGCTACACCTTC. V and J are TRBV6-1 and TRBJ1-2; perhaps TRBD1 as D (5 bases). V dropped 1 base and J dropped 4 bases, with 10 bases sitting between them. This CDR3 spans 14 amino acids. CDR1 and CDR2 from the germline V gene are MNHNS and SASEGT.

The V and J genes are TRBV28 and TRBJ2-1; the match to TRBD2 covers 9 bases. Germline values: CDR1 MDHEN, CDR2 SYDVKM. V gave up 3 bases and J gave up 4 bases; unmatched junction bases: 1. The CDR3 runs to 14 residues. CDR3 region: CASSLLAGYNEQFF. CDR3 DNA: TGTGCCAGCAGTTTGCTAGCGGGGTACAATGAGCAGTTCTTC.

V and J are TRBV10-3 and TRBJ2-7; 9 bases are shared with TRBD1. The V and J ends lost 1 base and 2 bases, in that order; junction bases with no gene match: 0. The CDR3 length is 14 residues. Germline-derived CDR1 and CDR2 are ENHRY and SYGVKD. CDR3 loop: CAISEWDRAYEQYF. In DNA form, the CDR3 reads TGTGCCATCAGTGAGTGGGACAGGGCCTACGAGCAGTACTTC.

This clone was picked up one time. As DNA, the CDR3 is TGTGCTAGTGGTTTAGGGACGGAGAATTCACCCCTCCACTTT. Translating it yields CASGLGTENSPLHF. The chain is built from TRBV12-5 and TRBJ1-6; possible D gene TRBD1, 5 bases. V lost 3 bases, J lost 7 bases, and 10 bases lay in between. This CDR3 region has 14 residues. The germline gives CDR1 LGHNT, CDR2 FRNRAP.

The chain employs TRBV2 and TRBJ2-1; D remains ambiguous. The CDR3 contains 12 residues. Trimming took 1 base from V and 6 from J, leaving 4 bases between them. From germline, CDR1 is SNHLY and CDR2 FYNNEI. CDR3 bases: TGTGCCAGCAGTGAAGGTCGCAATGAGCAGTTCTTC. Amino acid sequence: CASSEGRNEQFF.

V gene TRBV7-2 combines with J gene TRBJ2-1; D gene ambiguous. This CDR3 is 15 amino acids long. V lost 1 base and J 0 bases, leaving 7 bases between the germline ends. Germline values: CDR1 SGHTA, CDR2 FQGNSA. In DNA, the CDR3 is TGTGCCAGCAGCTTAGAACGGAGCTCCTACAATGAGCAGTTCTTC. Encoded protein: CASSLERSSYNEQFF.

J is TRBJ2-7 and V is TRBV7-2; 7 bases line up with TRBD2. CDR3 size: 17 residues. V lost 2 bases and J lost 1; bases outside the gene matches: 11. The germline V gene has CDR1 SGHTA and CDR2 FQGNSA. CDR3 residues: CASSLRATRETSYEQYF. Written as DNA, the CDR3 is TGTGCCAGCAGCTTAAGGGCGACGCGGGAGACTTCCTACGAGCAGTACTTC.